This note documents a single T cell receptor (beta chain) sequence. Clinical history reported by participants formed the basis on which cohorts were assigned. Symptom resolution, clearance, or two negative PCRs marked the recovered donors of Cohort 3. The data belong to a study of blood T cell repertoires in COVID-19. About the research overall: In each case, the material was cDNA or gDNA derived from T cells, B-cell-depleted T cells, or PBMCs.

Under the authors' procedure: Reference gene primer amplification yielded estimated nucleated cell counts. TCRdb's table, derived via immunoSEQ multiplex PCR, lists solely in-frame clones and lacks some. V and J calls and clone size are given by that table; D and trimming were obtained from the DNA. There are around 450,000 clones in the sample; around 90% occur only once, and about 0.65% lies in the top ten. CDR1 ENHRY and CDR2 SYGVKD come from the germline V gene. The V end was cut by 4 bases, the J end by 6 bases, with 19 bases between. CDR3 size: 16 residues. The chain uses TRBV10-3 and TRBJ1-3, with no clear D. This receptor was taken from a woman between 18 and 30 years old who had recovered from COVID-19. Sequenced material: PBMCs or T cells enriched from blood (not recorded which). In DNA form, the CDR3 reads TGTGCCATCAGTGGGGGTAGCTTGGGAGATTCAAACACCATATATTTT. Encoded protein: CAISGGSLGDSNTIYF.